Listed below are T cell receptor beta chains from one sample, sequenced in a study of vaccination and CD4 T cells after COVID-19. MiXCR, applied by TCRdb to the PCR reads, yields one record per CDR3 protein. This sample has roughly 16,000 distinct CDR3 sequences, with roughly 76% found just once. These receptors' antigens are unknown. Sequencing used CD4+ T cells from blood, cultured in vitro. The receptors here all came from a human donor who had recovered from COVID-19. The conserved cysteine and the conserved F or W are not part of the CDR3 here. The order of the fields is clone size, J gene, V gene, CDR3 length, CDR3 protein. Size is stated for part of the rows, as once, few or many counts, or as a class when the clone is expanded.

few	TRBJ1-3	TRBV27	11	ARPGQGEDTIY
-	TRBJ2-1	TRBV7-2	13	ASSPRVRESSVQF
-	TRBJ2-3	TRBV20-1	14	SARKQLAGVTDTQY
-	TRBJ1-2	TRBV20-1	13	SARVEGGRDYGYT
-	TRBJ2-5	TRBV24-1	14	ATSDPPGLREETQY
-	TRBJ1-1	TRBV10-3	12	AISEVTGTTEAF
-	TRBJ1-5	TRBV28	12	ATVGADPGQPQH
-	TRBJ1-2	TRBV7-2	12	ASSLVGGRDGYT
-	TRBJ1-5	TRBV19	11	ASSRGGSQPQH
-	TRBJ1-5	TRBV27	13	ASSSPDGRHQPQH
few	TRBJ2-7	TRBV20-1	14	SATGTSGRAGYEQY
-	TRBJ1-1	TRBV20-1	14	SVWAPFGGQNTEAF
-	TRBJ1-5	TRBV15	11	ATSLGGNQPQH
-	TRBJ1-5	TRBV6-1	16	ASSRAGRRQHSNQPQH
few	TRBJ1-2	TRBV6-1	14	ASRPRRGQTPYGYT
-	TRBJ1-5	TRBV2	14	ASSAHGGSRNQPQH
few	TRBJ2-3	TRBV20-1	13	SASNVGGSADTQY
-	TRBJ1-3	TRBV6-5	11	ASSYEAGNTIY
once	TRBJ1-2	TRBV20-1	13	SARVADRNNYGYT
few	TRBJ1-5	TRBV30	11	AWTGGRGQPQH
-	TRBJ1-6	TRBV6-5	12	ASSYGQQNSPLH
-	TRBJ2-3	TRBV6-1	16	ASSRPVRGLPSTDTQY
-	TRBJ1-3	TRBV20-1	11	SARGQTGNTIY
few	TRBJ1-6	TRBV7-2	18	ASSPRRTNTTSSYNSPLH
-	TRBJ2-7	TRBV27	14	ASSKGQGRLSYEQY
-	TRBJ1-5	TRBV7-8	11	ASSLQGGQPQH
-	TRBJ1-3	TRBV6-5	12	ASSYSRVGNTIY
-	TRBJ2-2	TRBV20-1	11	SSTSGRAGELF
-	TRBJ2-3	TRBV15	11	ATGEWGTDTQY
-	TRBJ1-1	TRBV7-2	13	ASSAPGPRNTEAF
-	TRBJ1-1	TRBV19	11	ATADRVNTEAF
-	TRBJ1-5	TRBV6-2/TRBV6-3	13	ASSYLDRQNQPQH
-	TRBJ1-6	TRBV6-1	12	ASSPGTGDPPLH
-	TRBJ1-2	TRBV12-3/TRBV12-4	10	ASRWGEYGYT
-	TRBJ1-2	TRBV20-1	11	SAHDRSNYGYT
-	TRBJ2-2	TRBV20-1	13	SARATSGNTGELF
-	TRBJ2-5	TRBV6-2/TRBV6-3	13	ASSYSRDRGETQY
once	TRBJ2-3	TRBV20-1	11	SARDSGTDTQY
few	TRBJ1-1	TRBV24-1	9	ATKVGTEAF
-	TRBJ2-7	TRBV20-1	11	SAPRQSSYEQY
once	TRBJ1-4	TRBV15	13	ATSRTGTGNEKLF
-	TRBJ1-1	TRBV7-9	11	ASRRTGGTEAF
-	TRBJ1-2	TRBV29-1	10	SVGRGDYGYT